Each of the 15 T cell receptor beta chains below was sequenced from the same sample in a study of blood T cell repertoires in COVID-19. Measured with immunoSEQ multiplex PCR; TCRdb has only the in-frame clones, and not every one. The table has approximately 220,000 clones, around four fifths seen once. The sample comprised PBMCs or T cells enriched from blood (not recorded which). The origin of the receptors is a woman aged 40 to 49 who had been exposed to COVID-19.

This clone was recorded only once. This sequence joins TRBV13 and TRBJ2-7; the D gene is possibly TRBD2 (6 bases). The CDR3 is made up of 14 amino acids. Trimming stripped 5 bases from V and 1 base from J, with 12 bases between. CDR1 PRHDT and CDR2 FYEKMQ come from the germline V gene (reference sequence). The CDR3 DNA follows: TGTGCCAGCAGCCAAGGGAGGTCTTCCTACGAGCAGTACTTC. It codes for CASSQGRSSYEQYF.

This chain uses TRBV7-2 with TRBJ1-2; D is perhaps TRBD1 (6 bases). This CDR3 is built from 19 residues. In germline, CDR1 is SGHTA, CDR2 FQGNSA. V lost 5 bases and J lost 0, with 25 bases in between. In DNA, the CDR3 is TGTGCCAGCAGCCCTCGGCTCACAGGGTCCCCGCTTTCTAACTATGGCTACACCTTC. Its translation: CASSPRLTGSPLSNYGYTF.

The chain joins TRBV5-1 to TRBJ1-1; a weak D match, TRBD1 (5 bases). The germline V gene has CDR1 SGHRS and CDR2 YFSETQ. This CDR3 contains 14 residues. Deletions cut 6 bases from V and 1 base from J, with 13 bases between. CDR3 amino acids: CASKGRVTNTEAFF. CDR3 DNA: TGCGCCAGCAAAGGCAGGGTGACGAACACTGAAGCTTTCTTT. Supplemented by reference TRBV5-1 and TRBJ1-1, the full variable domain reads KAGVTQTPRYLIKTRGQQVTLSCSPISGHRSVSWYQQTPGQGLQFLFEYFSETQRNKGNFPGRFSGRQFSNSRSEMNVSTLELGDSALYLCASKGRVTNTEAFFGQGTRLTVV.

V is TRBV4-1 and J is TRBJ1-6, with D perhaps matching TRBD1 (6 bases). V was cut by 2 bases and J by 8 bases, with 16 bases left in between. In germline, CDR1 is MGHRA, CDR2 YSYEKL. CDR3 size: 16 residues. CDR3 in DNA: TGCGCCAGCAGCCAACAAGGGGGAGAGAGTTATTCACCCCTCCACTTT. This gives the protein CASSQQGGESYSPLHF.

The chain couples TRBV18 to TRBJ2-4; 9 bases map to TRBD1. Germline loops: CDR1 KGHSH, CDR2 LQKENI. Trimming cost V 2 bases and J 7 bases; bases outside gene matches: 6. The CDR3 extends over 15 amino acids. The CDR3 is CASSPFRGQGNIQYF. CDR3 nucleotide sequence: TGTGCCAGCTCACCATTCCGCGGACAGGGGAACATTCAGTACTTC.

The genes are TRBV6-1 and TRBJ1-6, with TRBD1 identical over 9 bases. The V segment lost 2 bases and the J segment 7 bases; nucleotides outside the gene matches: 3. Germline CDR1 and CDR2: MNHNS and SASEGT. The CDR3 extends over 15 amino acids. The CDR3 DNA reads as TGTGCCAGCAGTGAACAGGACAGGGGCAATTCACCCCTCCACTTT. Translation gives CASSEQDRGNSPLHF.

The rearrangement links TRBV19 to TRBJ1-1, with D possibly matching TRBD1 (5 bases). Germline V gene data show CDR1 as LNHDA and CDR2 as SQIVND (reference sequence). V lost 5 bases to trimming and J lost 6 bases, with 10 bases between them. The CDR3 is made up of 12 amino acids. CDR3 sequence (DNA): TGTGCCAGTAGTCAGGGATTCTCTGAAGCTTTCTTT. Its translation: CASSQGFSEAFF.

The rearrangement links TRBV11-2 to TRBJ1-2, with a possible D match to TRBD1 (5 bases). Trimming cost V 1 base and J 12 bases, with 9 bases left between them. This CDR3 comprises 11 residues. The germline V gene encodes CDR1 SGHAT and CDR2 FQNNGV. The CDR3 bases are TGTGCCAGCAGCTTAGTGGGGGGAAACACCTTC. It translates to CASSLVGGNTF.

The chain joins TRBV4-2 to TRBJ1-1; TRBD1 matches at 9 bases. With V trimmed by 2 bases and J by 1 base, 5 bases remained unmatched. This CDR3 comprises 16 residues. Germline V gives CDR1 LGHNA, CDR2 YNFKEQ. The CDR3 DNA sequence: TGTGCCAGCAGCCAAACAGGGGGCCGCCGGAACACTGAAGCTTTCTTT. Encoded protein: CASSQTGGRRNTEAFF.

The V gene is TRBV28, the J gene TRBJ2-7; 10 bases are a match to TRBD1. The CDR3 has 17 residues. V lost 2 bases to trimming and J lost 6 bases; unmatched junction nucleotides: 13. Germline V CDR1 and CDR2: MDHEN, SYDVKM. CDR3 in DNA: TGTGCCAGCAGTTTAGATCTCACCGGGACAGGGGCGGGCGAGCAGTACTTC. The encoded protein is CASSLDLTGTGAGEQYF. Supplemented by reference TRBV28 and TRBJ2-7, the full variable domain reads DVKVTQSSRYLVKRTGEKVFLECVQDMDHENMFWYRQDPGLGLRLIYFSYDVKMKEKGDIPEGYSVSREKKERFSLILESASTNQTSMYLCASSLDLTGTGAGEQYFGPGTRLTVT.

The CDR3 coding sequence is TGCAGCGTTGCTAGAAGTGATCTACAAGAGACCCAGTACTTC. This translates into CSVARSDLQETQYF. The chain uses TRBV29-1 and TRBJ2-5; D call uncertain. V shed 4 bases and J shed 2 bases, with 14 bases lying between them. The CDR3 spans 14 residues. Germline V lookup: CDR1 SQVTM, CDR2 ANQGSEA.

The genes are TRBV5-1 and TRBJ2-7; 12 bases map to TRBD2. The CDR3 runs to 18 residues. Germline-derived CDR1 and CDR2 are SGHRS and YFSETQ. The V gene end was trimmed by 3 bases and the J gene end by 2 bases; junction bases not matched to a gene: 12. The CDR3 spells CASSSLQTSGGGPYEQYF. In nucleotides, the CDR3 is TGCGCCAGCAGCTCCCTTCAGACTAGCGGGGGCGGACCCTACGAGCAGTACTTC.

The chain couples TRBV28 to TRBJ1-6; 9 nucleotides align to TRBD1. This CDR3 comprises 18 residues. Germline CDR1 and CDR2: MDHEN and SYDVKM. J was trimmed by 10 bases and V by 8 bases; bases with no gene match: 21. Written as DNA, the CDR3 is TGTGCCAGCCTTTTAACTACAGGGGGCGCGAGGATCGGATCACCCCTCCACTTT. This encodes CASLLTTGGARIGSPLHF.

This clone was counted only a few times. The chain uses TRBV18 and TRBJ1-1; 12 bases are shared with TRBD1. The germline V gene has CDR1 KGHSH and CDR2 LQKENI. This CDR3 has 16 amino acids. Losses at the gene ends were 3 bases for V and 5 bases for J; bases not matched to a gene: 7. DNA of the CDR3: TGTGCCAGCTCACCTCGGGACAGGGGGCGAGGAACTGAAGCTTTCTTT. Protein product: CASSPRDRGRGTEAFF.

The rearrangement links TRBV9 to TRBJ2-7, with D uncertain. CDR1 and CDR2 (germline): SGDLS, YYNGEE. This CDR3 is built from 17 residues. V lost 0 bases to trimming and J lost 3 bases, with 19 bases between them. In DNA form, the CDR3 reads TGTGCCAGCAGCGTAGGGGCCCTTGGTCAGGCCGTCTACGAGCAGTACTTC. Translated: CASSVGALGQAVYEQYF.